The table lists the clone carrying this TCR beta chain with a few counts. What it binds is unknown. Every sample gave at least 5 micrograms of total RNA when it was extracted. The germline CDR1 and CDR2 sequences are SGHTA and FQGNSA. The CDR3 runs to 16 residues. V was cut by 0 bases and J by 8 bases, with 16 bases left in between. This entry belongs to a study of blood T cells in healthy people across ages. The second PCR ran about 6 to 12 cycles with a sample-barcoded 5' primer and J-beta primers. TCRdb called the 5' RACE reads again in MiXCR, with one record for every CDR3 protein. Among around 1,100,000 distinct CDR3 sequences listed, roughly two fifths were seen once. Study-wide findings and caveats: CMV status of donors was not determined, possibly confounding expanded clonotype changes.

This chain joins TRBV7-2 and TRBJ1-4; D is unclear. The sequence came from a man aged 18 to 35 in good health. Material for sequencing was blood. The DNA for the CDR3 is TGTGCCAGCAGCTTAGCTCCGCCCACCCCCGAGGAAAAACTGTTTTTT. As protein: CASSLAPPTPEEKLFF. The full variable domain, rest sourced from reference TRBV7-2 and TRBJ1-4, is GAGVSQSPSNKVTEKGKDVELRCDPISGHTALYWYRQSLGQGLEFLIYFQGNSAPDKSGLPSDRFSAERTGGSVSTLTIQRTQQEDSAVYLCASSLAPPTPEEKLFFGSGTQLSVL.